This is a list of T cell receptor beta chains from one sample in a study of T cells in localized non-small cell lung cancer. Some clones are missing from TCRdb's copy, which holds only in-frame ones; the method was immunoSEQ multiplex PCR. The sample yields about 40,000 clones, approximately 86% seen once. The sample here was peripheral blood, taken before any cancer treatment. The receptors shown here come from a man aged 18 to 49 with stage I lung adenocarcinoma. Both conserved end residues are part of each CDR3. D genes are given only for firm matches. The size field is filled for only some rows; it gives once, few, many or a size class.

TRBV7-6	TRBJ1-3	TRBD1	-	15	TGTGCCAGCAGCTTCACGACAGGGTTCAGAGACACCATATATTTT	CASSFTTGFRDTIYF
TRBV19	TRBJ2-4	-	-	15	TGTGCCAGTAGTGCTCAGGGGGGGGCCAAAAACATTCAGTACTTC	CASSAQGGAKNIQYF
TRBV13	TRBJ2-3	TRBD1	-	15	TGTGCCAGCAGCTTGACAGGGGGTGAAACAGATACGCAGTATTTT	CASSLTGGETDTQYF
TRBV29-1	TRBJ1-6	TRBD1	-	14	TGCAGCGTTACTATACGACAGGGAGATTCACCCCTCCACTTT	CSVTIRQGDSPLHF
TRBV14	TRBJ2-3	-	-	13	TGTGCCAGCAGCCAAACCACCCCGGCTACGCAGTATTTT	CASSQTTPATQYF
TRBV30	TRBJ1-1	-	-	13	TGTGCCTGGAGTGCAAGGCAGGACACTGAAGCTTTCTTT	CAWSARQDTEAFF
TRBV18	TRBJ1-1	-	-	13	TGTGCCAGCTCACCAAGGGGGGACACTGAAGCTTTCTTT	CASSPRGDTEAFF
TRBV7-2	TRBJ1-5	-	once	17	TGTGCCAGCAGCTCTAGCACGGGGGGTTATAGCAATCAGCCCCAGCATTTT	CASSSSTGGYSNQPQHF
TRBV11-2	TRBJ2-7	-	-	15	TGTGCCAGCACCCTTCTCCCGCAGGGTTACTACGAGCAGTACTTC	CASTLLPQGYYEQYF
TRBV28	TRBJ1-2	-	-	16	TGTGCCAGCAGCCGAGGGAGGTTTACTGGGACCTACGGCTACACCTTC	CASSRGRFTGTYGYTF
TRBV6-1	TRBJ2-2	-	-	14	TGTGCCAGCAGTGAAACGTTCGGGGCCGGGGAGCTGTTTTTT	CASSETFGAGELFF
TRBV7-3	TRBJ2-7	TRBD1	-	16	TGTGCCAGCAGCTTGTGGGCGGACAGGGGAACCTACGAGCAGTACTTC	CASSLWADRGTYEQYF
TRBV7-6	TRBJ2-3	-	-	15	TGTGCCAGCAGCTGGCGGGGGCGCGGCACAGATACGCAGTATTTT	CASSWRGRGTDTQYF
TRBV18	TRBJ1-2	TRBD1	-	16	TGTGCCAGCTCACCACTTACAGGGGGCAGCGGGGACGGCTACACCTTC	CASSPLTGGSGDGYTF
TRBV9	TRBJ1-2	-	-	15	TGTGCCAGCAGCCCCGGTTACGGGGGCCCCTATGGCTACACCTTC	CASSPGYGGPYGYTF
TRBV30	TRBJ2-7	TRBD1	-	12	TGTGCCTGGAGTGGACAGGGTCAAGAGCAGTACTTC	CAWSGQGQEQYF
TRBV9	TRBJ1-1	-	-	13	TGTGCCAGCAGCGTAAAGGGGGACACTGAAGCTTTCTTT	CASSVKGDTEAFF
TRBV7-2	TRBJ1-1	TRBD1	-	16	TGTGCCAGCAGCCCCCGAGTAAGACAGGGACGCACTGAAGCTTTCTTT	CASSPRVRQGRTEAFF
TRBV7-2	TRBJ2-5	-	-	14	TGTGCCAGCAGCTTGGGGACGTACGGGGAGACCCAGTACTTC	CASSLGTYGETQYF
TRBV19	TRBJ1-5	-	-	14	TGTGCCAGTAGTATTTCAGGGGCAAGGGAGCCCCAGCATTTT	CASSISGAREPQHF
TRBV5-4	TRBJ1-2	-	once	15	TGCGCCAGCAGCCAAGCCGGGATAGTCAGCGGTGGCTACACCTTC	CASSQAGIVSGGYTF
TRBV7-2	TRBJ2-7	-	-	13	TGTGCCAGCAGCTTCGGCCTCTCCTACGAGCAGTACTTC	CASSFGLSYEQYF
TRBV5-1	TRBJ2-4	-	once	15	TGCGCCAGCAGCTTGGGCCGGGACATGAGGGACATTCAGTACTTC	CASSLGRDMRDIQYF